These 12 T cell receptor beta chains share one sample of origin, sequenced in a study of T cells in Graves' hyperthyroidism and ophthalmopathy. RNA transcripts yielded amplified TCR beta CDR3 regions. During a first-round RT-PCR of the TCR CDR3, the HTBI primer set was used. TCRdb processed the multiplex PCR reads anew with MiXCR; each CDR3 protein has one entry. The repertoire consists of 600,000 to 850,000 distinct CDR3 sequences, with approximately 19% occurring once and the leading ten covering about a sixth. The sample comprised blood. Receptor source: a woman aged 50 to 60 with Graves' hyperthyroidism that later progressed to Graves' ophthalmopathy.

Ten or more counts support this clonotype. This chain connects TRBV20-1 to TRBJ2-7; D may be TRBD1 (6 bases). V was cut by 5 bases and J by 2 bases, with 13 bases left in between. CDR3 length: 13 residues. From germline, CDR1 is DFQATT and CDR2 SNEGSKA (reference sequence). CDR3 in DNA: TGCAGTGCTCACCCGACAGGAACCTACGAGCAGTACTTC. Its translation is CSAHPTGTYEQYF.

This clonotype was recorded a few times. The chain has TRBV11-2 and TRBJ2-1; D is undetermined. The CDR3 totals 15 residues. Per the germline V gene, CDR1 is SGHAT and CDR2 is FQNNGV. Trimming shortened V by 1 base and J by 5 bases, and 12 bases separated the two germline ends. The CDR3 region is CASSLVVSRHNEQFF. In DNA, the CDR3 is TGTGCCAGCAGCTTAGTGGTGTCACGGCACAATGAGCAGTTCTTC.

As to this clonotype: The missing conserved phenylalanine or tryptophan at the end of this CDR3 makes a read error likely. V is TRBV20-1 and J is TRBJ1-2, with 10 bases aligning to TRBD1. Germline CDR1 and CDR2: DFQATT and SNEGSKA (reference sequence). V lost 3 bases and J lost 4; bases outside the gene matches: 8. The CDR3 consists of 15 residues. Written as DNA, the CDR3 is TGCAGTGCTAGTGGGACAGGGGAGCCGGGCTATGGCTACACCTCC. It is translated as CSASGTGEPGYGYTS.

CDR3: CASSYSLSYEQYF. The DNA of the CDR3 is TGTGCCAGCAGTTACTCACTCTCCTACGAGCAGTACTTC. The chain has TRBV27 and TRBJ2-7; D is unclear. V lost 4 bases to trimming and J lost 0 bases, with 7 bases between them. This CDR3 comprises 13 residues. Germline V gene data show CDR1 as MNHEY and CDR2 as SMNVEV (reference sequence).

The J gene is TRBJ2-7, the V gene TRBV7-8; D might be TRBD1 or TRBD2, each matching 5 bases. V lost 3 bases and J 4 bases, leaving 16 bases between the germline ends. Germline CDR1 and CDR2: SGHVS and FQNEAQ. There are 15 residues in the CDR3. DNA for the CDR3: TGTGCCAGCAGCTTCATGGGGACCGGGGAATACGAGCAGTACTTC. It is translated as CASSFMGTGEYEQYF.

For this clonotype: The germline gene is not matched at one end of the junction; a read error may be the cause. The chain recombines TRBV6-5 with TRBJ2-3; D gene unclear. Germline-derived CDR1 and CDR2 are MNHEY and SVGAGI. The CDR3 consists of 14 residues. CDR3 in DNA: TGTGCCAGCAGTTATTTGGACGCCACAGATACGCAGTGTTTT. Its translation is CASSYLDATDTQCF.

This clonotype has ten or more counts. The V gene is TRBV3-1, the J gene TRBJ2-3; D remains unclear. In germline, CDR1 is LGHDT, CDR2 YNNKEL (reference sequence). The CDR3 is 11 amino acids. Between the trimmed V and J ends, which lost 8 bases and 4 bases, there was a span of 7 bases. CDR3 bases: TGTGCCAGCGGTCTACCAGATACGCAGTATTTT. It specifies CASGLPDTQYF.

Remarks on this clonotype: Just one base apart from a much larger clone, this may be a read error. The V call is TRBV2, the J call TRBJ2-5, with TRBD1 matching over 7 bases. CDR3 length equals 15 residues. The germline gives CDR1 SNHLY, CDR2 FYNNEI. The CDR3 spells CAGSDRGGPEETQYF. In DNA, the CDR3 is TGTGCCGGCAGTGACAGAGGGGGCCCGGAAGAGACCCAGTACTTC.

This clonotype was seen a single time. With a much larger clone just one base away, this may be a read error. The chain has TRBV30 and TRBJ1-5, with D possibly TRBD1 on 5 matching bases. The germline V gene encodes CDR1 GTSNPN and CDR2 SVGIG (reference sequence). CDR3 length: 13 amino acids. The CDR3 DNA sequence: TGTGCCTCGAGTGCGCAGGGTCATCAGCCCCAGCATTTT. Amino acids: CASSAQGHQPQHF. Together with reference TRBV30 and TRBJ1-5, the CDR3 gives the full variable domain: SQTIHQWPATLVQPVGSPLSLECTVEGTSNPNLYWYRQAAGRGLQLLFYSVGIGQISSEVPQNLSASRPQDRQFILSSKKLLLSDSGFYLCASSAQGHQPQHFGDGTRLSIL.

This clonotype was seen more than once but under ten times. The gene calls are TRBV20-1 and TRBJ2-3; 7 nucleotides match TRBD1. This CDR3 contains 12 residues. Germline CDR1 and CDR2: DFQATT and SNEGSKA (reference sequence). Trimming removed 6 bases from V and 2 bases from J; junction bases left unmatched: 2. The DNA of the CDR3 is TGCAGTGCAGGACAGGACACAGATACGCAGTATTTT. This encodes CSAGQDTDTQYF.

This clonotype was seen repeatedly, ten times or more. The chain links TRBV18 to TRBJ1-6; tentatively, D is TRBD1 (6 bases). The germline V gene encodes CDR1 KGHSH and CDR2 LQKENI. The CDR3 spans 14 residues. V was clipped by 6 bases and J by 8 bases, with 14 bases between them. The CDR3 region is CASSPSGQYSPLHF. CDR3 sequence (DNA): TGTGCCAGCTCTCCATCGGGACAATATTCACCCCTCCACTTT.

The V and J genes are TRBV18 and TRBJ1-1; weak D call: TRBD1 (5 bases). Trimming removed 2 bases from V and 10 bases from J, with 11 bases in between. The CDR3 loop spans 12 amino acids. Germline loops: CDR1 KGHSH, CDR2 LQKENI. This CDR3 reads CASSPSLGGAFF. The DNA of the CDR3 is TGTGCCAGCTCACCATCCTTGGGGGGAGCTTTCTTT.